This TCR beta chain was identified in a study of T cell responses to AZD1222 COVID-19 vaccine. Overall study: Second-dose recipients at about 4 or about 12 weeks were treated as one pooled group. Overall study results and limits: None of the repertoires were sampled until the peak T cell response had passed. Only a handful of individuals given AZD1222 were seropositive at baseline. Donors in the cohort were predominantly white British and more often female, and clonal diversity was possibly underestimated.

Libraries were prepared by immunoSEQ multiplex PCR; TCRdb keeps only in-frame clonotypes and omits some of them. The sample lists more than 85,000 clones, roughly 87% occurring once. About this clone: What it binds is not known.

This clonotype was sampled from an adult in good health. The sample consisted of peripheral blood, taken on day 0 of AZD1222 vaccination.

Here the CDR3 DNA reads TGTGCCAGCAGTCTCGGGCCCCCCCAAGAGACCCAGTACTTC. Protein sequence: CASSLGPPQETQYF. The V and J genes are TRBV2 and TRBJ2-5; D ambiguous. Germline lookup yields CDR1 SNHLY and CDR2 FYNNEI. The ends were cut back, 5 bases at V and 1 base at J, with 11 bases in the middle. This CDR3 is built from 14 residues.